The 31 T cell receptor beta chains below were found in one sample sequenced in a study of T cell responses to AZD1222 COVID-19 vaccine. TCRdb's table, derived via immunoSEQ multiplex PCR, lists solely in-frame clones and lacks some. The sample includes approximately 150,000 clones, about 92% of them seen just once. Sequencing was performed on peripheral blood, taken on day 0 of MenACWY control vaccination. The origin of the receptors is an adult in good health.

The chain carries TRBV7-9 and TRBJ2-7; maybe TRBD2 (5 bases). Deletions cut 4 bases from V and 5 bases from J, with 12 bases between. CDR1 is SEHNR, CDR2 FQNEAQ, per germline (reference sequence). CDR3 length equals 13 residues. The CDR3 loop reads CASSSGILDEQYF. The CDR3 DNA reads as TGTGCCAGCAGCTCCGGGATCCTTGACGAGCAGTACTTC.

This chain joins TRBV5-4 and TRBJ1-2; the D is unclear. CDR1 is SGHNT, CDR2 YYREEE, per germline (reference sequence). V lost 0 bases, J lost 4 bases, and 7 bases lay in between. The CDR3 is 13 residues long. Here the CDR3 reads CASSLVRSYGYTF. In nucleotides, the CDR3 is TGTGCCAGCAGCTTGGTGCGGAGCTATGGCTACACCTTC.

CDR3 nucleotides: TGTGCCAGCAGCTTAGGAAGGGGGACAGGCCGATCTGGAAACACCATATATTTT. Protein sequence: CASSLGRGTGRSGNTIYF. The rearrangement uses TRBV13 and TRBJ1-3, with TRBD1 matching over 8 bases. CDR3 length: 18 residues. The junction had 8 bases not matched to a gene; V was cut back by 0 bases and J by 1 base. From germline, CDR1 is PRHDT and CDR2 FYEKMQ (reference sequence).

The chain is built from TRBV10-3 and TRBJ1-3; no firm D call. Looked up from germline, CDR1 is ENHRY and CDR2 is SYGVKD. The CDR3 contains 14 residues. Trimming left V 0 bases short and J 4 bases short, with 7 bases between. The CDR3 protein is CAISESREGNTIYF. CDR3 in DNA: TGTGCCATCAGTGAGTCTAGGGAGGGAAACACCATATATTTT.

The CDR3 nucleotides read TGTGCCAGCAATTGGGGGACCTCCCGGACCGAGCAGTACTTC. It specifies CASNWGTSRTEQYF. The gene calls are TRBV2 and TRBJ2-7; D is tentatively TRBD1 or TRBD2 (5 bases each). The CDR3 spans 14 residues. CDR1 and CDR2 (germline): SNHLY, FYNNEI. Trimming pared 7 bases from V and 6 bases from J, leaving 19 bases between.

The V and J genes are TRBV10-3 and TRBJ2-1; D is unresolved. This CDR3 has 16 residues. CDR1 and CDR2 from the germline V gene are ENHRY and SYGVKD. V lost 6 bases, J lost 0 bases, and 15 bases lay in between. This CDR3 is CAIRPGGASSYNEQFF. In nucleotides, the CDR3 is TGTGCCATCAGACCCGGTGGTGCAAGCTCCTACAATGAGCAGTTCTTC.

This clone was observed once. The CDR3 bases are TGTGCCAGCAGTGGTAGGGGGGTGGGGAACACTGAAGCTTTCTTT. Amino acids: CASSGRGVGNTEAFF. V usage is TRBV6-6 and J usage is TRBJ1-1; tentatively, D is TRBD1 (6 bases). Germline lookup yields CDR1 MNHNY and CDR2 SVGAGI (reference sequence). V lost 5 bases and J lost 1, with 14 bases in between. The CDR3 is 15 amino acids.

This chain links TRBV24-1 with TRBJ2-1; 7 positions agree with TRBD2. There are 14 residues in the CDR3. The germline CDR1 and CDR2 sequences are KGHDR and SFDVKD. Trimming took 6 bases from V and 6 from J; bases not matched to a gene: 7. The CDR3 loop is CATSKTGRGNEQFF. In nucleotides, the CDR3 is TGTGCCACCAGTAAGACGGGGAGGGGCAATGAGCAGTTCTTC.

The chain uses TRBV3-1 (or the pseudogene TRBV3-2) and TRBJ2-5, with 7 positions matching TRBD2. This CDR3 has 15 amino acids. Trimming removed 1 base from V and 4 bases from J; junction bases left unmatched: 6. Germline V gene data show CDR1 as LGHDT and CDR2 as YNNKEL (reference sequence). The CDR3 DNA follows: TGTGCCAGCAGCCAAGTCGAGCCGGGGGGAGAGACCCAGTACTTC. It yields the protein CASSQVEPGGETQYF.

The chain's CDR3 is CASSAGRGNEKLFF. CDR3 DNA: TGTGCCAGCTCGGCAGGTCGCGGGAATGAAAAACTGTTTTTT. The chain carries TRBV18 and TRBJ1-4; no clear D. Germline V gene sequence: CDR1 KGHSH, CDR2 LQKENI. This CDR3 region has 14 residues. Trimming stripped 6 bases from V and 5 bases from J, with 13 bases between.

This clone was seen only a few times. The chain combines TRBV5-1 with TRBJ2-7; D not certain. V dropped 3 bases and J dropped 0 bases, with 10 bases sitting between them. Germline V gene sequence: CDR1 SGHRS, CDR2 YFSETQ. The CDR3 covers 14 residues. CDR3 sequence (DNA): TGCGCCAGCAGCTATAGCCGGAACTCCTACGAGCAGTACTTC. As protein: CASSYSRNSYEQYF.

The V gene is TRBV5-4, the J gene TRBJ2-7, with 8 bases matching TRBD1. Germline V gives CDR1 SGHNT, CDR2 YYREEE (reference sequence). V dropped 4 bases and J dropped 3; count of bases not matched to a gene: 3. This CDR3 spans 13 amino acids. The CDR3 region has the DNA TGTGCCAGCAGCCGGACAGGGTTCTACGAGCAGTACTTC. This translates into CASSRTGFYEQYF.

This clone was picked up a small number of times. The rearrangement links TRBV10-3 to TRBJ1-1; D is uncertain. The CDR3 extends over 13 amino acids. Germline loops: CDR1 ENHRY, CDR2 SYGVKD. Between the trimmed V and J ends, which lost 8 bases and 1 base, there was a span of 11 bases. DNA for the CDR3: TGTGCCATCGTAGGATCGAGGAACACTGAAGCTTTCTTT. Translating it yields CAIVGSRNTEAFF.

The chain uses TRBV30 and TRBJ1-5; D not resolved. Germline V gene sequence: CDR1 GTSNPN, CDR2 SVGIG (reference sequence). This CDR3 is built from 14 residues. V was shortened by 1 base and J by 8 bases, with 15 bases between the two germline ends. The CDR3 DNA sequence: TGTGCCTGGAGTGGAAAAGGGCCCCCTAAGCCCCAGCATTTT. This translates into CAWSGKGPPKPQHF.

The chain has TRBV20-1 and TRBJ1-2, with unresolved D. Germline V gives CDR1 DFQATT, CDR2 SNEGSKA (reference sequence). Trimming cost V 5 bases and J 7 bases, with 8 bases left between them. This CDR3 contains 10 residues. CDR3 DNA: TGCAGTGCTCCCCACGCTGGCTACACCTTC. It is translated as CSAPHAGYTF.

The V gene is TRBV29-1, the J gene TRBJ1-1; 7 bases map to TRBD1. The CDR3 sequence is 15 residues long. Trimming at V came to 5 bases and at J to 4 bases, leaving 13 bases not matched to a gene. Germline loops: CDR1 SQVTM, CDR2 ANQGSEA. CDR3 amino acids: CSVPPTPGGPTEAFF. The CDR3 coding sequence is TGCAGCGTTCCGCCGACCCCAGGGGGGCCCACTGAAGCTTTCTTT.

V and J are TRBV5-1 and TRBJ1-4, with TRBD1 as a possible D gene (5 bases). V lost 2 bases, J lost 1 base, and 9 bases lay in between. The CDR3 extends over 15 amino acids. Germline V gene lookup returns CDR1 SGHRS and CDR2 YFSETQ. CDR3 region: CASSFLGVTNEKLFF. For the CDR3, the DNA is TGCGCCAGCAGCTTTTTAGGGGTAACTAATGAAAAACTGTTTTTT.

The gene calls are TRBV7-2 and TRBJ1-1; D may be TRBD1 (5 bases). The CDR3 runs to 13 residues. V lost 1 base to trimming and J lost 7 bases, with 10 bases between them. Germline V lookup: CDR1 SGHTA, CDR2 FQGNSA. CDR3 DNA: TGTGCCAGCAGCTTAGTTTGGGGGGGTGAAGCTTTCTTT. It specifies CASSLVWGGEAFF. Based on the CDR3 plus reference TRBV7-2 and TRBJ1-1, the full variable domain is GAGVSQSPSNKVTEKGKDVELRCDPISGHTALYWYRQSLGQGLEFLIYFQGNSAPDKSGLPSDRFSAERTGGSVSTLTIQRTQQEDSAVYLCASSLVWGGEAFFGQGTRLTVV.

V and J are TRBV7-8 and TRBJ2-1, with D hard to call. CDR3 length: 13 residues. V was clipped by 5 bases and J by 4 bases, with 9 bases between them. Germline CDR1 SGHVS, CDR2 FQNEAQ. CDR3 nucleotides: TGTGCCAGCAGCGCGGCCCGATACAATGAGCAGTTCTTC. This gives the protein CASSAARYNEQFF.

The table lists this clone with a few counts. The V call is TRBV2, the J call TRBJ1-2, with a possible D match to TRBD1 (6 bases). CDR3 size: 14 residues. Germline V gene sequence: CDR1 SNHLY, CDR2 FYNNEI. The V end was cut by 7 bases, the J end by 8 bases, with 20 bases between. The CDR3 DNA is TGTGCCAGCATTAAAGCCAACAGGGCTGAAGGCTACACCTTC. Its translation is CASIKANRAEGYTF.

The V call is TRBV5-1, the J call TRBJ1-2; no firm D call. The germline V gene has CDR1 SGHRS and CDR2 YFSETQ. Trimming took 4 bases from V and 1 from J, leaving 8 bases between them. This CDR3 has 13 amino acids. Here the CDR3 DNA reads TGCGCCAGCAGCCCGGACGGTAACTATGGCTACACCTTC. Its protein product is CASSPDGNYGYTF.

The V and J genes are TRBV9 and TRBJ2-1, with D perhaps matching TRBD1 (6 bases). V was cut by 0 bases and J by 7 bases, with 14 bases left in between. In germline, CDR1 is SGDLS, CDR2 YYNGEE. This CDR3 spans 15 amino acids. The CDR3 loop reads CASSVGRGGVNEQFF. The CDR3 DNA sequence: TGTGCCAGCAGCGTAGGCAGGGGCGGCGTAAATGAGCAGTTCTTC.

The chain has TRBV3-1 (or the pseudogene TRBV3-2) and TRBJ2-7; D gene uncertain. This CDR3 region has 14 residues. The V end lost 3 bases, the J end lost 0 bases, and 9 bases lay between the germline ends. Germline V CDR1 and CDR2: LGHDT, YNNKEL (reference sequence). CDR3 coding DNA: TGTGCCAGCAGCCAGGACCGCTTCTCCTACGAGCAGTACTTC. Translating gives CASSQDRFSYEQYF.

The chain recombines TRBV12-5 with TRBJ2-1, with 11 bases identical to TRBD2. After removal of 4 bases from V and 8 bases from J, the junction contained 1 base not matched to a gene. The CDR3 is made up of 13 amino acids. Germline CDR1 is LGHNT and CDR2 is FRNRAP. The CDR3, as DNA: TGTGCTAGTGGTTCGGGACTAGCGGATGAGCAGTTCTTC. This gives the protein CASGSGLADEQFF.

This sequence joins TRBV6-6 and TRBJ2-3; 7 positions agree with TRBD1. Trimming cost V 2 bases and J 2 bases; bases outside gene matches: 7. The germline gives CDR1 MNHNY, CDR2 SVGAGI (reference sequence). This CDR3 comprises 16 residues. CDR3 residues: CASSYETGRPTDTQYF. For the CDR3, the DNA is TGTGCCAGCAGTTACGAGACAGGGCGCCCCACAGATACGCAGTATTTT.

This clone was found once. This sequence joins TRBV7-2 and TRBJ1-2; D gene ambiguous. Looked up from germline, CDR1 is SGHTA and CDR2 is FQGNSA. V shed 2 bases and J shed 4 bases, with 5 bases lying between them. This CDR3 contains 12 residues. CDR3 sequence reads: CASSLSAYGYTF. Written as DNA, the CDR3 is TGTGCCAGCAGCTTATCGGCCTATGGCTACACCTTC.

The chain employs TRBV9 and TRBJ1-2, with TRBD1 matching 8 bases. There are 15 residues in the CDR3. Germline values: CDR1 SGDLS, CDR2 YYNGEE. After removal of 5 bases from V and 4 bases from J, the junction contained 10 bases not matched to a gene. The CDR3 is CASSAAAGGTYGYTF. In DNA form, the CDR3 reads TGTGCCAGCAGTGCTGCGGCAGGGGGCACCTATGGCTACACCTTC. Supplemented by reference TRBV9 and TRBJ1-2, the full variable domain reads DSGVTQTPKHLITATGQRVTLRCSPRSGDLSVYWYQQSLDQGLQFLIQYYNGEERAKGNILERFSAQQFPDLHSELNLSSLELGDSALYFCASSAAAGGTYGYTFGSGTRLTVV.

The J gene is TRBJ2-1, the V gene TRBV6-5, with D unclear. The V end lost 2 bases, the J end lost 1 base, and 12 bases lay between the germline ends. In germline, CDR1 is MNHEY, CDR2 SVGAGI. This CDR3 spans 16 amino acids. CDR3 region: CASSYTFAVSYNEQFF. The DNA for the CDR3 is TGTGCCAGCAGTTACACCTTCGCGGTGTCCTACAATGAGCAGTTCTTC.

V and J are TRBV24-1 and TRBJ2-2; 7 bases align to TRBD1. The CDR3 sequence is 16 residues long. J lost 6 bases, V lost 4 bases, and 10 bases had no gene match. Looked up from germline, CDR1 is KGHDR and CDR2 is SFDVKD. Here the CDR3 reads CATSESTGVRSGELFF. The CDR3 nucleotides read TGTGCCACCAGTGAGTCCACAGGGGTTAGGTCCGGGGAGCTGTTTTTT.

The rearrangement joins TRBV7-6 to TRBJ1-2; no firm D call. Germline lookup yields CDR1 SGHVS and CDR2 FNYEAQ. This CDR3 has 15 amino acids. The V end was cut by 5 bases, the J end by 4 bases, with 17 bases between. Here the CDR3 reads CASSPQATARYGYTF. The DNA for the CDR3 is TGTGCCAGCAGCCCGCAGGCTACCGCTCGCTATGGCTACACCTTC.

The chain employs TRBV5-4 and TRBJ1-3; tentative D call: TRBD1 (6 bases). The V and J ends lost 3 bases and 5 bases respectively, with 12 bases between them. The CDR3 consists of 14 residues. CDR1 and CDR2 from the germline V gene are SGHNT and YYREEE (reference sequence). DNA of the CDR3: TGTGCCAGCAGCTCCCCAGGGGTTAGAAACACCATATATTTT. Its translation is CASSSPGVRNTIYF. The complete variable domain, with remaining parts taken from reference TRBV5-4 and TRBJ1-3, reads ETGVTQSPTHLIKTRGQQVTLRCSSQSGHNTVSWYQQALGQGPQFIFQYYREEENGRGNFPPRFSGLQFPNYSSELNVNALELDDSALYLCASSSPGVRNTIYFGEGSWLTVV.